One sample yielded the 28 T cell receptor beta chains listed below, sequenced in a study of beta chain features in type 1 diabetes. TCRB transcripts that were expressed got sequenced, as all of the isolated RNA had been reverse transcribed. The method was immunoSEQ multiplex PCR; TCRdb's version includes in-frame clones alone and lacks a portion of them. Seen here are some 270,000 clones, 11% to 15% observed once, and the top ten hold roughly 0.024%. Sequencing input: naive CD4+ T cells from blood. These receptors originate from a woman aged 35 to 49 in good health.

The chain employs TRBV11-2 and TRBJ1-2; 7 nucleotides agree with TRBD1. Germline CDR1 and CDR2: SGHAT and FQNNGV. The V and J ends lost 5 bases and 3 bases, in that order; junction bases with no gene match: 3. The CDR3 spans 13 residues. CDR3 nucleotide sequence: TGTGCCAGCAGCCCCGACAGGGACTATGGCTACACCTTC. Translated, it gives CASSPDRDYGYTF.

The V and J genes are TRBV7-6 and TRBJ1-6; possibly TRBD1 for D (6 bases). Germline V CDR1 and CDR2: SGHVS, FNYEAQ. The CDR3 length is 17 residues. Trimming shortened V by 0 bases and J by 5 bases, and 14 bases separated the two germline ends. As DNA, the CDR3 is TGTGCCAGCAGCTTAGCGCGAACACAGGGACATAATTCACCCCTCCACTTT. Its protein product is CASSLARTQGHNSPLHF.

The chain is built from TRBV19 and TRBJ1-1; TRBD1 is a possible D gene (5 bases). With 6 bases removed from V and 7 bases from J, the gap between germline ends came to 12 bases. This CDR3 has 12 residues. The germline gives CDR1 LNHDA, CDR2 SQIVND (reference sequence). CDR3 bases: TGTGCCAGTAGCCCGAGGAGGGGTGAAGCTTTCTTT. Translating gives CASSPRRGEAFF.

This clone was detected a few times. J is TRBJ2-7 and V is TRBV5-1, with 9 positions matching TRBD1. J was trimmed by 4 bases and V by 4 bases; bases with no gene match: 12. The CDR3 covers 16 residues. The V gene's germline CDR1 is SGHRS and CDR2 YFSETQ. CDR3 residues: CASSPGLIGTGYEQYF. The CDR3 bases are TGCGCCAGCAGCCCCGGGTTAATCGGGACAGGGTACGAGCAGTACTTC.

This chain joins TRBV2 and TRBJ2-3; TRBD2 aligns across 8 bases. The germline gives CDR1 SNHLY, CDR2 FYNNEI. This CDR3 is 17 amino acids long. V lost 1 base, J lost 6 bases, and 12 bases stayed unmatched. The CDR3 coding sequence is TGTGCCAGCAGTGAAGTAGTAGCGGGGATAACAGCGGATACGCAGTATTTT. Its protein product is CASSEVVAGITADTQYF.

This clone was counted only a few times. V and J are TRBV2 and TRBJ2-5, with D perhaps matching TRBD1 (7 bases). V lost 2 bases and J 1 base, leaving 14 bases between the germline ends. The CDR3 totals 16 residues. Germline CDR1 SNHLY, CDR2 FYNNEI. CDR3 region: CASSELDRRAQETQYF. The CDR3 DNA reads as TGTGCCAGCAGTGAATTGGACAGGAGGGCCCAAGAGACCCAGTACTTC. Full variable domain (missing parts from reference TRBV2 and TRBJ2-5): EPEVTQTPSHQVTQMGQEVILRCVPISNHLYFYWYRQILGQKVEFLVSFYNNEISEKSEIFDDQFSVERPDGSNFTLKIRSTKLEDSAMYFCASSELDRRAQETQYFGPGTRLLVL.

The chain has TRBV2 and TRBJ2-5; D uncertain. CDR1 is SNHLY, CDR2 FYNNEI, per germline. Trimming removed 0 bases from V and 5 bases from J, with 16 bases in between. The CDR3 consists of 16 residues. The CDR3 DNA sequence: TGTGCCAGCAGTGAAGCGGGCCTCCCCAAATTTGAGACCCAGTACTTC. As protein: CASSEAGLPKFETQYF.

Only a few counts were recorded for this clone. The genes are TRBV19 and TRBJ2-1, with 8 bases matching TRBD2. With 2 bases clipped from V and 6 bases from J, the junction kept 6 bases outside the gene matches. Germline V gives CDR1 LNHDA, CDR2 SQIVND (reference sequence). CDR3 size: 15 residues. CDR3 coding DNA: TGTGCCAGTAGTATAAGACGGGGGGGCCCCAATGAGCAGTTCTTC. It codes for CASSIRRGGPNEQFF.

The chain has TRBV6-1 and TRBJ1-2; perhaps TRBD1 as D (5 bases). CDR1 and CDR2 from the germline V gene are MNHNS and SASEGT. V was shortened by 8 bases and J by 6 bases, with 16 bases between the two germline ends. The CDR3 is 13 residues long. In DNA form, the CDR3 reads TGTGCCAGCGCCGTTGGGGCCAGGGATGGCTACACCTTC. Its translation is CASAVGARDGYTF.

This clone came up a few times. This chain links TRBV5-1 with TRBJ2-1, with 16 bases that match TRBD2. V was pared by 3 bases and J by 4 bases, with 4 bases of the junction left unmatched. CDR3 size: 17 residues. Germline lookup yields CDR1 SGHRS and CDR2 YFSETQ. The CDR3 loop reads CASSSGLAGGPYNEQFF. CDR3 nucleotides: TGCGCCAGCAGCTCGGGACTAGCGGGGGGGCCGTACAATGAGCAGTTCTTC.

In this sample, this clone turned up a few times. The V gene is TRBV15, the J gene TRBJ2-2; D is ambiguous. The CDR3 extends over 15 amino acids. V lost 1 base and J 5 bases, leaving 11 bases between the germline ends. Germline CDR1 LNHNV, CDR2 YYDKDF (reference sequence). CDR3 in DNA: TGTGCCACCAGCAGAGTACCGCGAGGTACCGGGGAGCTGTTTTTT. This translates into CATSRVPRGTGELFF.

The chain recombines TRBV4-1 with TRBJ2-1, with D perhaps matching TRBD2 (6 bases). Germline CDR1 reads MGHRA; CDR2 reads YSYEKL. With 2 bases removed from V and 10 bases from J, the gap between germline ends came to 21 bases. The CDR3 loop spans 16 amino acids. CDR3 coding DNA: TGCGCCAGCAGCCAACCCGGGACTCAAGTAGGGAGAGAGCAGTTCTTC. This gives the protein CASSQPGTQVGREQFF.

This clone showed up many times. The gene calls are TRBV7-9 and TRBJ1-6; 9 bases are shared with TRBD1. This CDR3 comprises 15 residues. Trimming removed 8 bases from V and 7 bases from J; junction bases left unmatched: 9. The germline V gene has CDR1 SEHNR and CDR2 FQNEAQ (reference sequence). The CDR3 DNA reads TGTGCCAGCGCCATCCGACAGGGGGGAAATTCACCCCTCCACTTT. Residues: CASAIRQGGNSPLHF.

The V and J genes are TRBV5-1 and TRBJ1-6; D not certain. Trimming shortened V by 1 base and J by 7 bases, and 6 bases separated the two germline ends. CDR1 is SGHRS, CDR2 YFSETQ, per germline. The CDR3 extends over 13 amino acids. This CDR3 is CASSLNGNSPLHF. CDR3 sequence (DNA): TGCGCCAGCAGCTTGAACGGGAATTCACCCCTCCACTTT.

This clone came up a few times. The gene calls are TRBV19 and TRBJ2-2; TRBD2 might be the D (5 bases). This CDR3 region has 16 residues. Germline lookup yields CDR1 LNHDA and CDR2 SQIVND (reference sequence). V dropped 6 bases and J dropped 0 bases, with 14 bases sitting between them. As DNA, the CDR3 is TGTGCCAGTAGCCCCAATGGACTTTCGAACACCGGGGAGCTGTTTTTT. Translated, it gives CASSPNGLSNTGELFF.

Only a few counts were recorded for this clone. CDR3: CSVGQQLNEKLFF. The DNA of the CDR3 is TGCAGCGTTGGTCAACAGCTTAATGAAAAACTGTTTTTT. The chain employs TRBV29-1 and TRBJ1-4; no clear D. Per germline, CDR1 SQVTM and CDR2 ANQGSEA. The CDR3 spans 13 residues. V was pared by 4 bases and J by 4 bases, with 10 bases between. The complete variable domain, with remaining parts taken from reference TRBV29-1 and TRBJ1-4, reads SAVISQKPSRDICQRGTSLTIQCQVDSQVTMMFWYRQQPGQSLTLIATANQGSEATYESGFVIDKFPISRPNLTFSTLTVSNMSPEDSSIYLCSVGQQLNEKLFFGSGTQLSVL.

The chain has TRBV7-9 and TRBJ1-2, with 7 bases lining up with TRBD1. The junction had 3 bases not matched to a gene; V was cut back by 3 bases and J by 2 bases. This CDR3 region has 14 residues. The germline CDR1 and CDR2 sequences are SEHNR and FQNEAQ (reference sequence). The CDR3 sequence: CASSFSRGNYGYTF. The CDR3 DNA follows: TGTGCCAGCAGCTTCAGCAGGGGGAACTATGGCTACACCTTC. The whole variable domain, filled in from reference TRBV7-9 and TRBJ1-2, reads DTGVSQNPRHKITKRGQNVTFRCDPISEHNRLYWYRQTLGQGPEFLTYFQNEAQLEKSRLLSDRFSAERPKGSFSTLEIQRTEQGDSAMYLCASSFSRGNYGYTFGSGTRLTVV.

This clone was picked up a small number of times. The chain has TRBV6-4 and TRBJ1-1, with D uncertain. The CDR3 contains 14 residues. The V end was cut by 5 bases, the J end by 0 bases, with 10 bases between. Germline CDR1 MRHNA, CDR2 SNTAGT. This CDR3 is CASSPRGLNTEAFF. The CDR3 DNA reads TGTGCCAGCAGTCCCCGCGGGTTGAACACTGAAGCTTTCTTT.

This clone has only a few counts. The V gene is TRBV4-3, the J gene TRBJ1-2; the D is unclear. Germline CDR1 reads LGHNA; CDR2 reads YSLEER. V was clipped by 0 bases and J by 8 bases, with 10 bases between them. The CDR3 consists of 13 residues. CDR3: CASSQELLAGYTF. Written as DNA, the CDR3 is TGCGCCAGCAGCCAAGAACTACTGGCCGGCTACACCTTC.

This clone was counted only a few times. The V gene is TRBV29-1, the J gene TRBJ1-2; 7 bases agree with TRBD1. The J segment lost 8 bases and the V segment lost 3 bases, leaving 9 bases of the junction unmatched. This CDR3 comprises 13 residues. Per germline, CDR1 SQVTM and CDR2 ANQGSEA. In DNA, the CDR3 is TGCAGCGTTGACCTCGGAGGGGGCTGGGGCTACACCTTC. Translated: CSVDLGGGWGYTF. Full variable domain (remainder filled in from reference TRBV29-1 and TRBJ1-2): SAVISQKPSRDICQRGTSLTIQCQVDSQVTMMFWYRQQPGQSLTLIATANQGSEATYESGFVIDKFPISRPNLTFSTLTVSNMSPEDSSIYLCSVDLGGGWGYTFGSGTRLTVV.

Only a few counts were recorded for this clone. The J gene is TRBJ1-1, the V gene TRBV5-1; tentatively, D is TRBD1 (5 bases). Between the trimmed V and J ends, which lost 5 bases and 0 bases, there was a span of 17 bases. CDR3 length: 16 amino acids. Germline CDR1 is SGHRS and CDR2 is YFSETQ. In DNA form, the CDR3 reads TGCGCCAGCAGGCCGCGGGGGAAGGCCATGAACACTGAAGCTTTCTTT. Translated, it gives CASRPRGKAMNTEAFF.

This clone was seen more than once but under ten times. The J gene is TRBJ2-7, the V gene TRBV5-4; 7 nucleotides agree with TRBD1. The CDR3 length is 15 residues. Germline trimming cut 1 base from V and 2 bases from J; bases unmatched to any gene: 6. Germline V gene sequence: CDR1 SGHNT, CDR2 YYREEE (reference sequence). CDR3 sequence: CASSLHTGVAYEQYF. As DNA, the CDR3 is TGTGCCAGCAGCTTGCATACAGGGGTAGCCTACGAGCAGTACTTC.

This clone appeared a few times. The CDR3 nucleotides are TGTGCCAGCAGCCCCAGACAGGGGGCATCCGAGCAGTACTTC. The encoded protein is CASSPRQGASEQYF. V gene TRBV14 combines with J gene TRBJ2-7, with 10 nucleotides matching TRBD1. The ends lost 4 bases at V and 6 bases at J; junction bases unmatched: 6. The germline V gene has CDR1 SGHDN and CDR2 FVKESK. The CDR3 covers 14 residues.

The V gene is TRBV27, the J gene TRBJ2-5; 7 nucleotides align to TRBD1. Germline V gene data show CDR1 as MNHEY and CDR2 as SMNVEV (reference sequence). The ends lost 1 base at V and 2 bases at J; junction bases unmatched: 1. This CDR3 comprises 14 residues. The CDR3 region has the DNA TGTGCCAGCAGTTTATGGGACAGACAAGAGACCCAGTACTTC. Its translation: CASSLWDRQETQYF.

CDR3 region: CASSTTGYGYTF. Here the CDR3 DNA reads TGTGCCAGCAGTACTACTGGTTATGGCTACACCTTC. The chain carries TRBV6-5 and TRBJ1-2; D gene uncertain. The V gene lost 5 bases and the J gene lost 5 bases, with 9 bases spanning the gap. CDR1 MNHEY and CDR2 SVGAGI come from the germline V gene. The CDR3 is 12 residues long.

In this sample, this clone turned up a few times. V usage is TRBV5-6 and J usage is TRBJ1-2; tentative D call: TRBD1 (5 bases). Trimming took off 4 bases at V and 9 bases at J, with 16 bases between the two ends. The germline CDR1 and CDR2 sequences are SGHDT and YYEEEE. The CDR3 runs to 13 residues. The CDR3 reads CASSLSGIVRYTF. The CDR3 bases are TGTGCCAGCAGCCTATCAGGGATCGTTCGCTACACCTTC.

The rearrangement uses TRBV5-1 and TRBJ2-7, with TRBD1 matching over 9 bases. The junction had 16 bases not matched to a gene; V was cut back by 4 bases and J by 2 bases. The germline V gene encodes CDR1 SGHRS and CDR2 YFSETQ. This CDR3 spans 18 amino acids. The CDR3 nucleotides read TGCGCCAGCAGCCATAGACCGGACGCGGGACAGGGTGCCTACGAGCAGTACTTC. Amino acid sequence: CASSHRPDAGQGAYEQYF.

This clone was seen a few times. The rearrangement uses TRBV6-1 and TRBJ1-2; D not resolved. The CDR3 totals 15 residues. The V gene's germline CDR1 is MNHNS and CDR2 SASEGT. V lost 4 bases to trimming and J lost 1 base, with 13 bases between them. The CDR3 loop reads CASSAGSSRNYGYTF. The CDR3 nucleotides read TGTGCCAGCAGTGCGGGGTCCTCTCGTAACTATGGCTACACCTTC.